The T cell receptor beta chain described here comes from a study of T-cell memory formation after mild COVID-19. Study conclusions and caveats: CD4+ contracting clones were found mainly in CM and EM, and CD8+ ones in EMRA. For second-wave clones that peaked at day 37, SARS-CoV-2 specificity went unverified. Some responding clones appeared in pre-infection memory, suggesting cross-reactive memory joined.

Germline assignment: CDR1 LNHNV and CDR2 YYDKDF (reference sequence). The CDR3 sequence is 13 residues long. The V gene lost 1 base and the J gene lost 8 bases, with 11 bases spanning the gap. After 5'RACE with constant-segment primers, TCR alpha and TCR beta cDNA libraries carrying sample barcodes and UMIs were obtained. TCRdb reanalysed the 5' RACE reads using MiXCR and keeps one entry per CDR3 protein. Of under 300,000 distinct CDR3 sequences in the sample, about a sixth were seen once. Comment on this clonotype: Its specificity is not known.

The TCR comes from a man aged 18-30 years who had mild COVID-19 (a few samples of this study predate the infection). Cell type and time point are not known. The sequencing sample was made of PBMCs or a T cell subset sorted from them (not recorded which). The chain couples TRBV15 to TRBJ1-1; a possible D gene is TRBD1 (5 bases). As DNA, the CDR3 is TGTGCCACCAGCAGAGGCAGGGTCCTCGAAGCTTTCTTT. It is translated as CATSRGRVLEAFF.